The 9 T cell receptor beta chains in this list originate from one sample, sequenced in a study of blood T cells in healthy people across ages. Then a second PCR, running roughly 7 to 11 cycles, was carried out with a sample-barcoded 5' primer and a J-beta primer mix. From the 5' RACE reads, TCRdb called clonotypes with MiXCR, one entry per CDR3 protein. This sample has around 1.5 million distinct CDR3 sequences, with about 32% found just once. Material: blood. The receptors originated from a woman in her thirties in good health.

The chain recombines TRBV10-1 with TRBJ2-1; D possibly corresponds to TRBD2 (5 bases). CDR3 size: 13 residues. Germline lookup yields CDR1 WNHNN and CDR2 SYGVQD (reference sequence). Between the trimmed V and J ends, which lost 3 bases and 6 bases, there was a span of 9 bases. CDR3 sequence (DNA): TGCGCCAGCAGTGATGGAGGATGCAATGAGCAGTTCTTC. Its translation is CASSDGGCNEQFF.

The J gene is TRBJ1-4, the V gene TRBV12-3 or TRBV12-4; 7 bases line up with TRBD1. This CDR3 comprises 15 residues. V lost 5 bases to trimming and J lost 5 bases; unmatched junction nucleotides: 8. Written as DNA, the CDR3 is TGTGCCAGCAGTGCCCGACAGGGAAACAATGAAAAACTGTTTTTT. Translated: CASSARQGNNEKLFF.

The chain recombines TRBV20-1 with TRBJ1-4, with TRBD1 as a possible D gene (6 bases). The CDR3 runs to 14 residues. Looked up from germline, CDR1 is DFQATT and CDR2 is SNEGSKA (reference sequence). The V end lost 6 bases, the J end lost 8 bases, and 19 bases lay between the germline ends. CDR3 sequence (DNA): TGCAGTGCAGATTTGGGGGCAGTAGGAGAAAAACTGTTTTTT. This sequence encodes CSADLGAVGEKLFF.

CDR3 amino acids: CASSSGDRDNSPLHF. In DNA form, the CDR3 reads TGTGCCAGCAGTTCCGGGGACAGGGACAATTCACCCCTCCACTTT. The gene calls are TRBV28 and TRBJ1-6; 9 nucleotides align to TRBD1. The V and J ends lost 4 bases and 7 bases, in that order; junction bases with no gene match: 5. Germline CDR1 MDHEN, CDR2 SYDVKM. The CDR3 spans 15 residues.

This clonotype was seen a few times. The chain recombines TRBV19 with TRBJ1-1; D remains ambiguous. V was shortened by 6 bases and J by 1 base, with 12 bases between the two germline ends. The germline CDR1 and CDR2 sequences are LNHDA and SQIVND (reference sequence). The CDR3 is 14 residues long. The CDR3 coding sequence is TGTGCCAGTAGCAATCCGACTACGAACACTGAAGCTTTCTTT. Translating gives CASSNPTTNTEAFF.

This clonotype was recorded a few times. The chain carries TRBV12-3 or TRBV12-4 and TRBJ2-1; 9 nucleotides match TRBD1. Trimming at V came to 6 bases and at J to 6 bases, leaving 9 bases not matched to a gene. CDR3 size: 15 residues. The chain's CDR3 is CASSTPGTGPNEQFF. The DNA of the CDR3 is TGTGCCAGCAGCACTCCCGGGACAGGGCCCAATGAGCAGTTCTTC.

The chain couples TRBV4-1 to TRBJ2-7; possible D gene TRBD2, 7 bases. Trimming removed 1 base at V and 5 bases at J, with 21 bases between. The CDR3 is 17 residues long. Germline V CDR1 and CDR2: MGHRA, YSYEKL. This chain's CDR3 is CASSQVGFKKGGDEQYF. CDR3 in DNA: TGCGCCAGCAGCCAAGTGGGATTCAAAAAAGGGGGGGACGAGCAGTACTTC.

As for this clonotype: This sequence may be a read error, since a much larger clone differs from it by one base. The CDR3 sequence is CATSGGDRDRYF. For the CDR3, the DNA is TGTGCCACCAGCGGAGGGGACAGGGACCGGTACTTC. This chain connects TRBV15 to TRBJ2-7; 9 positions agree with TRBD1. This CDR3 is 12 amino acids long. Germline V gene lookup returns CDR1 LNHNV and CDR2 YYDKDF (reference sequence). With V trimmed by 5 bases and J by 12 bases, 8 bases remained unmatched. Complete variable domain (other parts from reference TRBV15 and TRBJ2-7): DAMVIQNPRYQVTQFGKPVTLSCSQTLNHNVMYWYQQKSSQAPKLLFHYYDKDFNNEADTPDNFQSRRPNTSFCFLDIRSPGLGDTAMYLCATSGGDRDRYFGPGTRLTVT.

As to this clonotype: This may stem from a read error, because a much larger clone lies one nucleotide away. The V gene is TRBV12-3 or TRBV12-4, the J gene TRBJ2-1; 8 nucleotides agree with TRBD2. Germline trimming cut 5 bases from V and 5 bases from J; bases unmatched to any gene: 14. The CDR3 loop spans 17 amino acids. Written as DNA, the CDR3 is TGTGCCAGCAGTGGTGCCCAGCGGGAGAGTAGGCACAATGAGCAGTTCTTC. This codes for CASSGAQRESRHNEQFF.